This T cell receptor beta chain was identified in a study of CD8 T cells in Susac syndrome. TCR beta was sequenced from blood CD8+ and CD4+ T cells. Negative isolation was used for CD8+ and CD4+ T cells, and FACS enrichment was applied to TEMRA cells. Germline lookup yields CDR1 KGHSH and CDR2 LQKENI. Trimming removed 3 bases at V and 4 bases at J, with 12 bases between. The CDR3 is made up of 14 amino acids. Concerning this clonotype: Its antigen is currently unknown.

With random hexamers, reverse transcription was performed on roughly 0.45 to 1 ug of RNA. With immunoSEQ multiplex PCR, TCR beta CDR3 was amplified across 54 Vbeta and 13 Jbeta. TCRdb re-called the immunoSEQ multiplex PCR reads with MiXCR, one entry per CDR3 protein. Of 400,000 to 550,000 distinct CDR3 sequences listed, approximately 89% are singletons. General study points: That the number of individuals in its TCR sequencing and HLA analysis was relatively small was acknowledged by the study.

The chain couples TRBV18 to TRBJ1-2; D might be TRBD1 (5 bases). The receptor comes from a human donor with multiple sclerosis. Sequenced: CD8+ T cells from PBMCs. The CDR3 coding sequence is TGTGCCAGCTCACCTACCGGGACCCCCTATGGCTACACCTTC. As protein: CASSPTGTPYGYTF.